The rows below give T cell receptor beta chains drawn from one sample of a study of glioma-infiltrating T cells after dendritic cell vaccination. Measured with immunoSEQ multiplex PCR; TCRdb has only the in-frame clones, and not every one. The sample has fewer than 70,000 clones; approximately 87% are singletons. The specimen was blood, collected after dendritic cell vaccination. These receptors originate from a human donor with glioblastoma. CDR3s leave out the opening cysteine and the closing phenylalanine or tryptophan. A D gene is named only where the DNA matches it firmly.

V gene	J gene	D gene	CDR3 protein
TRBV5-4	TRBJ2-2	TRBD1	ASSWTGTGELF
TRBV9	TRBJ2-5	TRBD2	ASGGQAGEETQY
TRBV28	TRBJ2-3	NA	ASSLLGGSTDTQY
TRBV27	TRBJ1-2	TRBD1	ASSPWTGSNYGYT
TRBV9	TRBJ2-7	TRBD1	ASSASGGQIHEQY
TRBV6-1	TRBJ2-5	NA	ASSTGLLGTQY
TRBV5-6	TRBJ2-5	TRBD2	ASSSGLATETQY
TRBV7-9	TRBJ1-5	NA	ASSLGSQPQH
TRBV4-2	TRBJ1-4	TRBD1	ASSLPGQSNEKLF
TRBV5-6	TRBJ2-7	TRBD1	ASSGGDRGTREQY
TRBV2	TRBJ2-7	TRBD2	ASSEAGTSMAYEQY
TRBV6-5	TRBJ2-2	NA	ASTYAGLTGELF
TRBV5-4	TRBJ2-7	TRBD1	ASRPGTGKVEQY
TRBV6-5	TRBJ1-1	NA	ASSYGGTEAF